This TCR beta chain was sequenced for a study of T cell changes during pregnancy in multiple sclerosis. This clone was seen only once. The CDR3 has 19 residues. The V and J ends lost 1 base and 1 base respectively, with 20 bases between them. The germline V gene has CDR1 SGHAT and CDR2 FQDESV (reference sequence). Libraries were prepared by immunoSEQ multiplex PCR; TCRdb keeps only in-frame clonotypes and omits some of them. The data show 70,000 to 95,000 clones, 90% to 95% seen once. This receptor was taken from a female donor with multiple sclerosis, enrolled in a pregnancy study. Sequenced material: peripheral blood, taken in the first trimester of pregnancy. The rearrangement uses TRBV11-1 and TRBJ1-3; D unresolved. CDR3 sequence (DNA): TGTGCCAGCAGCTTAGATCGCTGGGAGTCCGGTTCTTCTGGAAACACCATATATTTT. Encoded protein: CASSLDRWESGSSGNTIYF.